This T cell receptor beta chain is from a study of neurological immune-mediated disorders. This clonotype has at least ten counts. Its antigen is currently unknown. Study-wide results and caveats: The level of TCR clonal expansion was highest in patients with HTLV-1-associated myelopathy and lowest in multiple sclerosis, where it fell below the level seen in healthy controls.

Template-switch 5'RACE cDNA synthesis added a 10-nucleotide unique molecular identifier. Sequencing runs each generated in excess of 160 million TCR-beta sequences derived from 15-18 subjects. TCRdb re-derived calls from the 5' RACE reads in MiXCR, one entry per CDR3 protein. The repertoire holds some 47,000 distinct CDR3 sequences, with 16% as singletons. This CDR3 has 15 residues. Germline CDR1 SGHRS, CDR2 YFSETQ. Trimming took 9 bases from V and 2 from J, leaving 17 bases between them. This clonotype was obtained from a man in his sixties in good health. The chain links TRBV5-1 to TRBJ2-2; D may correspond to TRBD1 or TRBD2 (6 bases each). The source material was PBMCs. CDR3 in amino acids: CATTEGGANTGELFF. The CDR3 DNA follows: TGCGCCACCACTGAGGGGGGTGCCAACACCGGGGAGCTGTTTTTT. The variable domain in full, with the rest retrieved from reference TRBV5-1 and TRBJ2-2, is KAGVTQTPRYLIKTRGQQVTLSCSPISGHRSVSWYQQTPGQGLQFLFEYFSETQRNKGNFPGRFSGRQFSNSRSEMNVSTLELGDSALYLCATTEGGANTGELFFGEGSRLTVL.